One sample yielded the 21 T cell receptor beta chains listed below, sequenced in a study of T-cell memory formation after mild COVID-19. TCRdb reanalysed the 5' RACE reads using MiXCR and keeps one entry per CDR3 protein. The table lists approximately 150,000 distinct CDR3 sequences, roughly 14% of them singletons. The sequencing input was PBMCs or a T cell subset sorted from them (not recorded which). The receptors shown here come from an adult woman who had mild COVID-19 (a few samples of this study predate the infection). Cell type and time point are not known.

This clonotype came up a few times. The genes are TRBV12-3 or TRBV12-4 and TRBJ2-7; 11 positions match TRBD2. V gave up 5 bases and J gave up 6 bases; unmatched junction bases: 18. The CDR3 is 18 residues long. CDR3: CASSGQATSGNILVEQYF. Written as DNA, the CDR3 is TGTGCCAGCAGTGGTCAGGCGACTAGCGGGAATATTTTAGTCGAGCAGTACTTC.

Only a few counts were recorded for this clonotype. This chain connects TRBV20-1 to TRBJ2-2, with D possibly matching TRBD1 (6 bases). V was trimmed by 1 base and J by 4 bases, leaving 10 bases between them. Per germline, CDR1 DFQATT and CDR2 SNEGSKA (reference sequence). The CDR3 loop spans 14 amino acids. DNA for the CDR3: TGCAGTGCTAGAGCCAGGGGAGTCACCGGGGAGCTGTTTTTT. Its translation is CSARARGVTGELFF.

The chain joins TRBV2 to TRBJ2-5; D gene unclear. Trimming took 7 bases from V and 2 from J, leaving 11 bases between them. Germline V gene lookup returns CDR1 SNHLY and CDR2 FYNNEI. The CDR3 length is 13 residues. CDR3 loop: CASNIQKQETQYF. Written as DNA, the CDR3 is TGTGCCAGCAATATACAGAAACAAGAGACCCAGTACTTC.

The chain couples TRBV5-4 to TRBJ2-2, with TRBD2 matching over 7 bases. CDR3 size: 15 residues. With V trimmed by 4 bases and J by 3 bases, 6 bases remained unmatched. Germline-derived CDR1 and CDR2 are SGHNT and YYREEE (reference sequence). The CDR3 loop is CASSRGSRDTGELFF. The CDR3 DNA reads TGTGCCAGCAGCCGCGGGAGTCGGGACACCGGGGAGCTGTTTTTT.

At least ten counts were recorded for this clonotype. The chain carries TRBV11-2 and TRBJ2-1; 7 bases map to TRBD2. Germline loops: CDR1 SGHAT, CDR2 FQNNGV. The CDR3 runs to 17 residues. The ends lost 4 bases at V and 10 bases at J; junction bases unmatched: 19. This chain's CDR3 is CASSYRLAPPEGKEQFF. CDR3 DNA: TGTGCCAGCAGCTACCGACTAGCCCCCCCGGAAGGGAAGGAGCAGTTCTTC.

This clonotype was seen at least ten times. The CDR3 nucleotides read TGTGCCATCAAGGACCACCGAATTTTCAATGAGCAGTTCTTC. Residues: CAIKDHRIFNEQFF. This chain joins TRBV10-3 and TRBJ2-1; D not certain. The germline V and J ends were trimmed by 7 bases and 6 bases, with 16 bases remaining between them. Germline loops: CDR1 ENHRY, CDR2 SYGVKD. The CDR3 contains 14 residues.

This clonotype was picked up a small number of times. The rearrangement links TRBV5-4 to TRBJ1-5; D is undetermined. There are 15 residues in the CDR3. The V gene's germline CDR1 is SGHNT and CDR2 YYREEE (reference sequence). The V gene lost 8 bases and the J gene lost 0 bases, with 15 bases spanning the gap. The CDR3 coding sequence is TGTGCCAGTCTTACGGCGGTTTATAGCAATCAGCCCCAGCATTTT. Its translation is CASLTAVYSNQPQHF.

This clonotype has just a few counts. This chain joins TRBV7-9 and TRBJ2-7, with D hard to call. Germline CDR1 SEHNR, CDR2 FQNEAQ (reference sequence). The CDR3 length is 12 residues. Trimming took off 6 bases at V and 5 bases at J, with 11 bases between the two ends. The CDR3 DNA is TGTGCCAGCAGTCAGGATGTAGACGAGCAGTACTTC. Protein product: CASSQDVDEQYF.

The chain employs TRBV2 and TRBJ1-2; TRBD1 is a possible D gene (6 bases). Trimming removed 11 bases from V and 3 bases from J, with 13 bases in between. The germline CDR1 and CDR2 sequences are SNHLY and FYNNEI. This CDR3 has 12 amino acids. The CDR3 DNA reads TGTGCCGATGAACCAGGGGACTATGGCTACACCTTC. Translated, it gives CADEPGDYGYTF.

The CDR3 region is CASIQTGYTEAFF. The CDR3 region has the DNA TGTGCCAGCATTCAGACAGGGTACACTGAAGCTTTCTTT. V and J are TRBV6-5 and TRBJ1-1; 7 bases map to TRBD1. The CDR3 sequence is 13 residues long. Germline assignment: CDR1 MNHEY and CDR2 SVGAGI. Unmatched junction bases numbered 5, after V lost 7 bases and J lost 3 bases.

This chain connects TRBV6-2 or TRBV6-3 to TRBJ2-7; 9 positions match TRBD2. Per germline, CDR1 MNHEY and CDR2 SVGEGT. The CDR3 length is 14 residues. Unmatched junction bases numbered 4, after V lost 4 bases and J lost 3 bases. This chain's CDR3 is CASSWASGDYEQYF. The CDR3, as DNA: TGTGCCAGCAGTTGGGCTAGCGGGGACTACGAGCAGTACTTC.

The chain is built from TRBV13 and TRBJ1-2; no clear D gene. This CDR3 is built from 13 residues. Germline V gene lookup returns CDR1 PRHDT and CDR2 FYEKMQ (reference sequence). The V gene lost 5 bases and the J gene lost 4 bases, with 11 bases spanning the gap. Here the CDR3 reads CASSPPVSYGYTF. In DNA, the CDR3 is TGTGCCAGCAGCCCACCGGTCTCCTATGGCTACACCTTC.

The chain uses TRBV7-3 and TRBJ2-7, with 9 positions matching TRBD2. The CDR3 is made up of 16 amino acids. Germline V gene data show CDR1 as SGHTA and CDR2 as FQGTGA. The V and J ends lost 5 bases and 2 bases, in that order; junction bases with no gene match: 10. This CDR3 reads CASSQSSGRVPYEQYF. In DNA, the CDR3 is TGTGCCAGCAGCCAAAGTAGCGGGAGAGTTCCCTACGAGCAGTACTTC.

In its sample, this clonotype was seen a few times. The V call is TRBV9, the J call TRBJ2-1, with unresolved D. Germline V CDR1 and CDR2: SGDLS, YYNGEE. V lost 4 bases to trimming and J lost 5 bases, with 13 bases between them. This CDR3 has 14 residues. The CDR3 nucleotides are TGTGCCAGCAGCCCCGAGACTGGGGACAATGAGCAGTTCTTC. As protein: CASSPETGDNEQFF.

This clonotype was seen a handful of times. J is TRBJ2-3 and V is TRBV7-8; D is ambiguous. Trimming stripped 2 bases from V and 1 base from J, with 10 bases between. The CDR3 has 15 residues. Germline V gene lookup returns CDR1 SGHVS and CDR2 FQNEAQ. CDR3 loop: CASSLFRTGTDTQYF. The CDR3 bases are TGTGCCAGCAGCTTATTTCGGACCGGCACAGATACGCAGTATTTT. Based on the CDR3 plus reference TRBV7-8 and TRBJ2-3, the full variable domain is GAGVSQSPRYKVAKRGQDVALRCDPISGHVSLFWYQQALGQGPEFLTYFQNEAQLDKSGLPSDRFFAERPEGSVSTLKIQRTQQEDSAVYLCASSLFRTGTDTQYFGPGTRLTVL.

The V gene is TRBV4-3, the J gene TRBJ2-6; D is ambiguous. Germline lookup yields CDR1 LGHNA and CDR2 YSLEER. V was shortened by 0 bases and J by 0 bases, with 12 bases between the two germline ends. The CDR3 runs 18 residues. CDR3 loop: CASSQDRGTYSGANVLTF. The CDR3 DNA is TGCGCCAGCAGCCAAGATCGTGGCACCTACTCTGGGGCCAACGTCCTGACTTTC.

V and J are TRBV5-5 and TRBJ1-1, with 8 bases aligning to TRBD1. CDR1 and CDR2 (germline): SGHKS, YYEKEE (reference sequence). With 4 bases clipped from V and 2 bases from J, the junction kept 10 bases outside the gene matches. The CDR3 sequence is 16 residues long. The CDR3 loop reads CASSLFQGAYNTEAFF. CDR3 DNA sequence: TGTGCCAGCAGCCTATTCCAGGGGGCCTATAACACTGAAGCTTTCTTT.

This chain connects TRBV15 to TRBJ2-5; 7 nucleotides align to TRBD2. V lost 6 bases and J lost 5; bases outside the gene matches: 6. This CDR3 is built from 13 residues. Per germline, CDR1 LNHNV and CDR2 YYDKDF (reference sequence). CDR3 coding DNA: TGTGCCACCAGTCTTGGACTAGGGGAGACCCAGTACTTC. This sequence encodes CATSLGLGETQYF. Combining the CDR3 with reference TRBV15 and TRBJ2-5 gives the whole variable domain DAMVIQNPRYQVTQFGKPVTLSCSQTLNHNVMYWYQQKSSQAPKLLFHYYDKDFNNEADTPDNFQSRRPNTSFCFLDIRSPGLGDTAMYLCATSLGLGETQYFGPGTRLLVL.

On this clonotype: A much larger clone lies a single base off, so this may be a read error. This sequence joins TRBV5-1 and TRBJ2-5; 9 nucleotides line up with TRBD1. The length of the CDR3 is 15 residues. Germline V gene sequence: CDR1 SGHRS, CDR2 YFSETQ. The CDR3 coding sequence is TGCGACAGCAGCTTACGAACAGGGGGCGTGGAGACCCAGTACTTC. Residues: CDSSLRTGGVETQYF.

Only a few counts were recorded for this clonotype. CDR3 sequence reads: CASSSGQGRGYGYTF. For the CDR3, the DNA is TGTGCCAGCAGCTCCGGACAGGGCAGAGGCTATGGCTACACCTTC. The chain uses TRBV7-2 and TRBJ1-2; 8 bases are shared with TRBD1. The V and J ends lost 4 bases and 4 bases, in that order; junction bases with no gene match: 8. CDR3 length: 15 amino acids. CDR1 SGHTA and CDR2 FQGNSA come from the germline V gene.

There are a few counts of this clonotype. The chain is built from TRBV6-1 and TRBJ2-1; 9 positions match TRBD2. The CDR3 runs to 14 residues. Per germline, CDR1 MNHNS and CDR2 SASEGT. Unmatched junction bases numbered 7, after V lost 3 bases and J lost 10 bases. This CDR3 reads CASSDLLAGSEQFF. The CDR3 bases are TGTGCCAGCAGTGACCTACTAGCGGGTTCGGAGCAGTTCTTC.